Presented here are 21 T cell receptor beta chains from one specimen sequenced in a study of regulatory T cells in long-lasting Graves disease. The time point was: newly diagnosed GD, antithyroid drugs for less than 3 months. Researchers made the TCR library from RNA that was extracted from PBMCs. In building TCR beta libraries, iRepertoire HTBI primers were used together with Arm-PCR of CDR3 regions. TCRdb passed the multiplex PCR reads through MiXCR, listing each CDR3 protein once. This sample carries under 450,000 distinct CDR3 sequences, 15% to 20% of them seen once, and the ten largest clones take 20%. These data were also filed under a second study, of T cells in Graves' hyperthyroidism and ophthalmopathy.

Specimen: peripheral blood mononuclear cells (PBMCs), collected at new diagnosis, from a patient treated with antithyroid drugs. The receptors stem from a woman aged 18-35 years with Graves disease.

The table lists this clonotype with a few counts. The V gene is TRBV5-4, the J gene TRBJ1-4; 9 positions agree with TRBD1. Germline CDR1 and CDR2: SGHNT and YYREEE (reference sequence). Losses at the gene ends were 4 bases for V and 8 bases for J; bases not matched to a gene: 12. This CDR3 is 16 amino acids long. The CDR3, as DNA: TGTGCCAGCAGCATAGGACCGGGACAGGGACTAGAAAAACTGTTTTTT. Amino acid sequence: CASSIGPGQGLEKLFF. The variable domain in full, completed from reference TRBV5-4 and TRBJ1-4, reads ETGVTQSPTHLIKTRGQQVTLRCSSQSGHNTVSWYQQALGQGPQFIFQYYREEENGRGNFPPRFSGLQFPNYSSELNVNALELDDSALYLCASSIGPGQGLEKLFFGSGTQLSVL.

This clonotype was counted a single time. A far larger clone is one base from this, pointing to a likely read error. The V gene is TRBV3-1, the J gene TRBJ2-1; perhaps TRBD2 as D (5 bases). Germline CDR1 and CDR2: LGHDT and YNNKEL (reference sequence). The CDR3 runs 12 residues. The chain's CDR3 is CASRTDYSEQFF. The CDR3 DNA sequence: TGTGCCAGCAGAACAGACTACAGTGAGCAGTTCTTC.

This clonotype was detected ten times or more. The CDR3: CASSLRPGQQYPRFGYTF. For the CDR3, the DNA is TGTGCCAGCAGCCTAAGGCCGGGACAGCAGTATCCTAGGTTTGGCTACACCTTC. The V and J genes are TRBV7-9 and TRBJ1-2; TRBD1 matches at 7 bases. Germline CDR1 SEHNR, CDR2 FQNEAQ (reference sequence). This CDR3 region has 18 residues. The ends lost 5 bases at V and 7 bases at J; junction bases unmatched: 22.

The chain has TRBV7-9 and TRBJ2-2, with 14 bases lining up with TRBD2. The trim removed 4 bases at V and 4 bases at J, leaving 8 bases unmatched. This CDR3 has 18 amino acids. The germline gives CDR1 SEHNR, CDR2 FQNEAQ (reference sequence). Here the CDR3 DNA reads TGTGCCAGCAGCTCTTTACCGGGACTAGCGGGAGCCACCGGGGAGCTGTTTTTT. As protein: CASSSLPGLAGATGELFF.

This clonotype was seen repeatedly, ten times or more. This chain uses TRBV20-1 with TRBJ2-7; no clear D. The CDR3 has 14 residues. Germline V CDR1 and CDR2: DFQATT, SNEGSKA (reference sequence). V was cut by 0 bases and J by 2 bases, with 11 bases left in between. The CDR3 is CSARDTPPPYEQYF. CDR3 in DNA: TGCAGTGCTAGAGATACTCCACCGCCCTACGAGCAGTACTTC.

This clonotype has at least ten counts. A much larger clone differs by one base, so this may be a read error. V gene TRBV27 combines with J gene TRBJ2-1; D remains ambiguous. The CDR3 has 12 amino acids. CDR1 is MNHEY and CDR2 is SMNVEV in the germline V gene (reference sequence). V lost 0 bases to trimming and J lost 6 bases, with 3 bases between them. As DNA, the CDR3 is TGTGCCAGCAGTTTATCTAGCAATGAGCAGTTCTTC. Translation: CASSLSSNEQFF.

This clonotype was observed many times. The chain's CDR3 is CASSLVPVLREAKNIQYF. Here the CDR3 DNA reads TGCGCCAGCAGCTTGGTCCCCGTCCTTCGAGAAGCCAAAAACATTCAGTACTTC. The chain has TRBV5-1 and TRBJ2-4; D remains unclear. Germline CDR1 and CDR2: SGHRS and YFSETQ. The CDR3 contains 18 residues. V was cut by 0 bases and J by 0 bases, with 16 bases left in between.

This clonotype was found many times. This chain connects TRBV5-1 to TRBJ1-2; TRBD1 agrees at 8 bases. The CDR3 contains 18 residues. Germline V gives CDR1 SGHRS, CDR2 YFSETQ. J was trimmed by 2 bases and V by 5 bases; bases with no gene match: 17. In nucleotides, the CDR3 is TGCGCCAGCAGTTCTTCCGCGGACAGGGTTTTTATGAACTATGGCTACACCTTC. Its protein is CASSSSADRVFMNYGYTF.

In this sample, this clonotype turned up many times. V is TRBV20-1 and J is TRBJ2-7, with D uncertain. CDR3 length: 15 amino acids. Germline V gives CDR1 DFQATT, CDR2 SNEGSKA (reference sequence). Trimming removed 3 bases at V and 0 bases at J, with 15 bases between. CDR3 nucleotides: TGCAGTGCTAGTGATTTCCGTACGAGCTCCTACGAGCAGTACTTC. It codes for CSASDFRTSSYEQYF.

This clonotype came up many times. The chain employs TRBV30 and TRBJ1-2; D is uncertain. Germline loops: CDR1 GTSNPN, CDR2 SVGIG (reference sequence). This CDR3 region has 14 residues. Trimming took off 2 bases at V and 2 bases at J, with 12 bases between the two ends. CDR3 bases: TGTGCCTGGAGTCCCCCGGGAGCCAACTATGGCTACACCTTC. Translated: CAWSPPGANYGYTF.

This clonotype came up many times. The chain joins TRBV10-1 to TRBJ2-5; unclear D gene. The CDR3 is 14 residues long. The germline CDR1 and CDR2 sequences are WNHNN and SYGVQD (reference sequence). V was pared by 0 bases and J by 5 bases, with 10 bases between. The CDR3 sequence is CASSESKFSETQYF. The DNA of the CDR3 is TGCGCCAGCAGTGAGTCGAAATTCTCCGAGACCCAGTACTTC.

The chain employs TRBV6-1 and TRBJ2-5; no clear D. This CDR3 spans 13 amino acids. Deletions cut 2 bases from V and 5 bases from J, with 9 bases between. Germline V gene data show CDR1 as MNHNS and CDR2 as SASEGT. CDR3 sequence reads: CASSEISAETQYF. CDR3 nucleotide sequence: TGTGCCAGCAGTGAAATAAGCGCGGAGACCCAGTACTTC.

This clonotype is a singleton in its sample. The conserved phenylalanine or tryptophan is not found at the CDR3 terminus, so this likely reflects a read error. The genes are TRBV7-3 and TRBJ2-2, with 10 positions matching TRBD2. The CDR3 contains 18 residues. Germline V lookup: CDR1 SGHTA, CDR2 FQGTGA. The chain's CDR3 is CASSPLSGGLRDTGELFS. For the CDR3, the DNA is TGTGCCAGCAGCCCACTTAGCGGGGGGTTGCGAGACACCGGGGAACTGTTTTCT.

This clonotype occurred many times. The chain joins TRBV5-1 to TRBJ2-3; D is undetermined. This CDR3 has 15 amino acids. V lost 0 bases and J 0 bases, leaving 8 bases between the germline ends. From germline, CDR1 is SGHRS and CDR2 YFSETQ. The CDR3 DNA reads as TGCGCCAGCAGCTTGGGACTTCGGAGCACAGATACGCAGTATTTT. As protein: CASSLGLRSTDTQYF.

This clonotype was seen a few times. The chain joins TRBV19 to TRBJ1-4; 9 bases are a match to TRBD1. The CDR3 sequence is 15 residues long. Germline trimming cut 7 bases from V and 8 bases from J; bases unmatched to any gene: 11. Per the germline V gene, CDR1 is LNHDA and CDR2 is SQIVND (reference sequence). CDR3 in DNA: TGTGCCAGTACCCCCCAGGACAGGGGAGACGAAAAACTGTTTTTT. It codes for CASTPQDRGDEKLFF.

This clonotype was detected ten times or more. This chain links TRBV9 with TRBJ1-1; no firm D call. Per the germline V gene, CDR1 is SGDLS and CDR2 is YYNGEE. The CDR3 has 13 amino acids. V was shortened by 0 bases and J by 0 bases, with 3 bases between the two germline ends. CDR3 nucleotides: TGTGCCAGCAGCGTAGCGGTGAACACTGAAGCTTTCTTT. It is translated as CASSVAVNTEAFF.

A word on this clonotype: A much more abundant neighbour one base away suggests this may be a read error. The chain couples TRBV6-1 to TRBJ2-1, with 10 bases aligning to TRBD2. The CDR3 loop spans 15 amino acids. Looked up from germline, CDR1 is MNHNS and CDR2 is SASEGT. Trimming removed 6 bases from V and 10 bases from J; junction bases left unmatched: 12. This CDR3 is CASSQSSGRTYEQFF. The CDR3 bases are TGTGCCAGCAGCCAAAGTAGCGGGAGGACGTACGAGCAGTTCTTC.

This clonotype was observed many times. J is TRBJ1-6 and V is TRBV7-8; D gene unclear. The CDR3 spans 12 residues. Between the trimmed V and J ends, which lost 5 bases and 10 bases, there was a span of 9 bases. The germline CDR1 and CDR2 sequences are SGHVS and FQNEAQ. The CDR3 spells CASSPYGSPLHF. CDR3 sequence (DNA): TGTGCCAGCAGCCCCTACGGCTCACCCCTCCACTTT.

This clonotype has a count of ten or more. The CDR3 is CASSLEGRGDEQFF. The CDR3, as DNA: TGCGCCAGCAGCTTGGAAGGCAGGGGTGATGAGCAGTTCTTC. V usage is TRBV5-1 and J usage is TRBJ2-1; D is perhaps TRBD1 (6 bases). Trimming removed 0 bases from V and 8 bases from J, with 12 bases in between. The CDR3 covers 14 residues. Looked up from germline, CDR1 is SGHRS and CDR2 is YFSETQ.

This clonotype was seen ten or more times. The CDR3 here is CASSTPAVAFEAFF. DNA for the CDR3: TGTGCCAGCAGCACCCCGGCCGTAGCTTTTGAAGCTTTCTTT. This chain connects TRBV12-3 or TRBV12-4 to TRBJ1-1; unclear D gene. The CDR3 contains 14 residues. V was trimmed by 6 bases and J by 7 bases, leaving 18 bases between them.

This clonotype was picked up many times. The CDR3 loop is CASSPILVAGSTYEQYF. Here the CDR3 DNA reads TGCGCCAGCAGCCCCATTCTCGTAGCAGGGTCCACCTACGAGCAGTACTTC. The V gene is TRBV4-1, the J gene TRBJ2-7, with TRBD1 as a possible D gene (5 bases). The CDR3 loop spans 17 amino acids. V gave up 4 bases and J gave up 2 bases, with 21 bases separating them. Looked up from germline, CDR1 is MGHRA and CDR2 is YSYEKL.